Following are 19 T cell receptor beta chains from one sample sequenced in a study of technical replicates of blood from a handful of donors. The protocol was immunoSEQ multiplex PCR, while the TCRdb copy is restricted to in-frame clones and leaves out a portion. This sample has 95,000 to 100,000 clones, with 96% found just once. The sequenced sample consisted of T cells isolated from PBMCs. These receptors came from a human donor in good health.

The J gene is TRBJ2-3, the V gene TRBV10-3; TRBD2 matches at 8 bases. The CDR3 loop spans 16 amino acids. The trim removed 6 bases at V and 4 bases at J, leaving 12 bases unmatched. The germline V gene encodes CDR1 ENHRY and CDR2 SYGVKD. The DNA of the CDR3 is TGTGCCATCAGCGCCACTCGGGGGGGCCCATCAGATACGCAGTATTTT. Translation gives CAISATRGGPSDTQYF.

Turning to this clone: The sample carries other DNA sequences with the same CDR3. The chain couples TRBV5-1 to TRBJ2-5, with 8 bases that match TRBD1. With 5 bases clipped from V and 4 bases from J, the junction kept 4 bases outside the gene matches. CDR1 and CDR2 (germline): SGHRS, YFSETQ. The CDR3 is 13 residues long. The chain's CDR3 is CASSPDRGETQYF. As DNA, the CDR3 is TGCGCCAGCAGTCCTGACAGGGGAGAGACCCAGTACTTC.

V usage is TRBV5-1 and J usage is TRBJ1-1, with 9 nucleotides matching TRBD1. The length of the CDR3 is 17 residues. J was trimmed by 1 base and V by 1 base; bases with no gene match: 8. Germline V lookup: CDR1 SGHRS, CDR2 YFSETQ. The CDR3 loop reads CASSLPRDRVGNTEAFF. The CDR3 nucleotides read TGCGCCAGCAGCTTGCCCCGGGACAGGGTGGGGAACACTGAAGCTTTCTTT. Variable domain in full (rest from reference TRBV5-1 and TRBJ1-1): KAGVTQTPRYLIKTRGQQVTLSCSPISGHRSVSWYQQTPGQGLQFLFEYFSETQRNKGNFPGRFSGRQFSNSRSEMNVSTLELGDSALYLCASSLPRDRVGNTEAFFGQGTRLTVV.

This chain joins TRBV27 and TRBJ2-1, with 11 bases lining up with TRBD2. V trimming: 1 base; J trimming: 5 bases; junction bases outside the gene matches: 10. This CDR3 is 18 amino acids long. Looked up from germline, CDR1 is MNHEY and CDR2 is SMNVEV (reference sequence). The chain's CDR3 is CASSLYPSGRRMDNEQFF. CDR3 coding DNA: TGTGCCAGCAGTTTATATCCTAGCGGGAGGAGGATGGACAATGAGCAGTTCTTC.

The J gene is TRBJ1-4, the V gene TRBV9; 8 bases map to TRBD1. The CDR3 extends over 15 amino acids. The V gene end was trimmed by 4 bases and the J gene end by 4 bases; junction bases not matched to a gene: 6. Germline CDR1 SGDLS, CDR2 YYNGEE. The CDR3 here is CASSPSGQGNEKLFF. The CDR3 nucleotides are TGTGCCAGCAGCCCTAGCGGACAGGGTAATGAAAAACTGTTTTTT.

The chain's CDR3 is CASSFRGYGYTF. Written as DNA, the CDR3 is TGTGCCAGCAGCTTCCGGGGCTATGGCTACACCTTC. The rearrangement links TRBV11-2 to TRBJ1-2; D uncertain. V lost 3 bases and J 4 bases, leaving 6 bases between the germline ends. This CDR3 has 12 amino acids. The germline V gene encodes CDR1 SGHAT and CDR2 FQNNGV.

The J gene is TRBJ1-4, the V gene TRBV21-1. TRBV21-1 is a documented pseudogene. The CDR3 totals 16 residues. Here the CDR3 reads CASSERGWGGSEKLFF. CDR3 coding DNA: TGTGCCAGCAGCGAAAGAGGGTGGGGGGGCAGCGAAAAACTGTTTTTT.

The genes are TRBV13 and TRBJ1-4; 10 bases fit TRBD1. The germline V gene has CDR1 PRHDT and CDR2 FYEKMQ (reference sequence). This CDR3 is 18 amino acids long. The ends lost 5 bases at V and 8 bases at J; junction bases unmatched: 17. The CDR3 here is CASSDRRDRGRSYEKLFF. The CDR3 DNA sequence: TGTGCCAGCAGCGACAGACGCGACAGGGGGCGGTCATACGAAAAACTGTTTTTT.

The chain uses TRBV4-2 and TRBJ2-3; D perhaps matches TRBD1 (6 bases). The CDR3 is made up of 16 amino acids. The V gene lost 1 base and the J gene lost 4 bases, with 15 bases spanning the gap. Germline V CDR1 and CDR2: LGHNA, YNFKEQ. CDR3 DNA: TGTGCCAGCAGCCAAGTTGGTGGGGGCCGGGCAGATACGCAGTATTTT. Protein product: CASSQVGGGRADTQYF.

Details on this clone: Within the sample, other DNA sequences also encode this same CDR3. The V gene is TRBV27, the J gene TRBJ1-5, with 7 bases identical to TRBD1. Germline assignment: CDR1 MNHEY and CDR2 SMNVEV (reference sequence). The CDR3 contains 13 residues. The ends lost 2 bases at V and 10 bases at J; junction bases unmatched: 5. The CDR3 spells CASSLDRVRPQHF. The DNA of the CDR3 is TGTGCCAGCAGTTTAGACAGGGTTCGTCCCCAGCATTTT.

This chain joins TRBV30 and TRBJ2-7; 7 bases map to TRBD1. The germline gives CDR1 GTSNPN, CDR2 SVGIG (reference sequence). This CDR3 is built from 15 residues. J was trimmed by 5 bases and V by 0 bases; bases with no gene match: 10. The CDR3 protein is CAWSVSPTGTDEQYF. The DNA of the CDR3 is TGTGCCTGGAGTGTAAGCCCGACAGGGACCGACGAGCAGTACTTC.

This chain links TRBV5-1 with TRBJ2-1; the match to TRBD1 covers 9 bases. Trimming at V came to 2 bases and at J to 4 bases, leaving 4 bases not matched to a gene. Germline lookup yields CDR1 SGHRS and CDR2 YFSETQ. This CDR3 region has 15 residues. Written as DNA, the CDR3 is TGCGCCAGCAGCTTACAGGGGGCGCGGTACAATGAGCAGTTCTTC. It encodes CASSLQGARYNEQFF.

V is TRBV5-1 and J is TRBJ2-1; 9 positions match TRBD2. V shed 4 bases and J 4 bases; nucleotides not matched to a gene: 9. The length of the CDR3 is 16 residues. Germline CDR1 and CDR2: SGHRS and YFSETQ. In nucleotides, the CDR3 is TGCGCCAGCAGCCCCCAAGCGGGAGGAACATACAATGAGCAGTTCTTC. As protein: CASSPQAGGTYNEQFF.

The rearrangement links TRBV6-4 to TRBJ2-5; 8 bases are shared with TRBD1. Germline V CDR1 and CDR2: MRHNA, SNTAGT. This CDR3 has 16 amino acids. Losses at the gene ends were 0 bases for V and 4 bases for J; bases not matched to a gene: 7. CDR3 coding DNA: TGTGCCAGCAGTGACTCGCCCAGGGGGCGCGGAGAGACCCAGTACTTC. Translation gives CASSDSPRGRGETQYF.

The chain recombines TRBV27 with TRBJ2-3; 12 bases fit TRBD2. J lost 3 bases, V lost 7 bases, and 14 bases had no gene match. Germline loops: CDR1 MNHEY, CDR2 SMNVEV (reference sequence). CDR3 size: 18 residues. DNA for the CDR3: TGTGCCAGCATGGACCTAGCGGGAGGGCCGTTGAGGACAGATACGCAGTATTTT. Its translation: CASMDLAGGPLRTDTQYF.

This clone was picked up a small number of times. V usage is TRBV7-9 and J usage is TRBJ1-3; D is ambiguous. The CDR3 has 14 amino acids. With 3 bases removed from V and 4 bases from J, the gap between germline ends came to 10 bases. The V gene's germline CDR1 is SEHNR and CDR2 FQNEAQ (reference sequence). CDR3 sequence reads: CASSLAGRGNTIYF. Here the CDR3 DNA reads TGTGCCAGCAGCTTGGCCGGGAGGGGAAACACCATATATTTT.

The genes are TRBV12-5 and TRBJ2-5; the match to TRBD1 covers 9 bases. The CDR3 has 17 amino acids. V was pared by 5 bases and J by 7 bases, with 17 bases of the junction left unmatched. Germline lookup yields CDR1 LGHNT and CDR2 FRNRAP. The CDR3 bases are TGTGCTAGTGGTATCCGGACAGGGGCCGAAAGTCTAGGGACCCAGTACTTC. Its translation: CASGIRTGAESLGTQYF.

The V and J genes are TRBV5-1 and TRBJ1-2, with a weak D call TRBD1 (6 bases). V lost 2 bases and J lost 3, with 11 bases in between. Germline V gives CDR1 SGHRS, CDR2 YFSETQ. The CDR3 loop spans 14 amino acids. The CDR3 region has the DNA TGCGCCAGCAGCTTTACAGGGTTGGACTATGGCTACACCTTC. It is translated as CASSFTGLDYGYTF. The whole variable domain, remainder taken from reference TRBV5-1 and TRBJ1-2, is KAGVTQTPRYLIKTRGQQVTLSCSPISGHRSVSWYQQTPGQGLQFLFEYFSETQRNKGNFPGRFSGRQFSNSRSEMNVSTLELGDSALYLCASSFTGLDYGYTFGSGTRLTVV.

V and J are TRBV7-2 and TRBJ2-1; 8 nucleotides align to TRBD2. Germline V gene sequence: CDR1 SGHTA, CDR2 FQGNSA. After removal of 3 bases from V and 6 bases from J, the junction contained 7 bases not matched to a gene. CDR3 length: 15 amino acids. Written as DNA, the CDR3 is TGTGCCAGCAGCTTTAAAGCGGGAGCGTTCAATGAGCAGTTCTTC. As protein: CASSFKAGAFNEQFF.